This T cell receptor (beta chain) originates from a study of Siglec-9 on CD8 T cells in melanoma. Study findings and constraints: Siglec-9 reportedly marks and regulates an effector memory CD8+ T-cell subset apparently accumulating in melanoma tumors.

The CDR3 has 18 amino acids. Germline CDR1 SGHVS, CDR2 FNYEAQ. V lost 3 bases to trimming and J lost 0 bases; unmatched junction nucleotides: 9. A word on this clone: The antigen remains unidentified.

Method: immunoSEQ multiplex PCR; TCRdb's copy keeps in-frame clones and lacks some. The sample contains about 30,000 clones, 80% of which appear only once. The V gene is TRBV7-6, the J gene TRBJ2-1; 9 bases fit TRBD2. Sequenced: Siglec-9- CD8+ T cells sorted from blood. This TCR came from a human donor in good health. Here the CDR3 DNA reads TGTGCCAGCAGCTTCCTCCTAGCGGGGAGAAGCTCCTACAATGAGCAGTTCTTC. As protein: CASSFLLAGRSSYNEQFF.